What follows are 22 T cell receptor beta chains derived from one specimen sequenced in a study of blood T cell repertoires in COVID-19. Measured with immunoSEQ multiplex PCR; TCRdb has only the in-frame clones, and not every one. The data contain 380,000 or so clones, roughly nine tenths of them singletons. The specimen was peripheral blood. These receptors all stem from a man aged 35-49 years with acute or convalescent COVID-19.

This clone appeared a single time. This sequence joins TRBV18 and TRBJ2-7; TRBD2 matches 7 bases. V gave up 2 bases and J gave up 0 bases; unmatched junction bases: 7. The CDR3 has 16 residues. Germline V gene lookup returns CDR1 KGHSH and CDR2 LQKENI. CDR3 loop: CASSPGIGGSSYEQYF. For the CDR3, the DNA is TGTGCCAGCTCACCAGGGATTGGCGGGAGCTCCTACGAGCAGTACTTC.

The chain has TRBV27 and TRBJ1-2, with no clear D. This CDR3 region has 13 residues. Trimming shortened V by 3 bases and J by 8 bases, and 13 bases separated the two germline ends. Germline loops: CDR1 MNHEY, CDR2 SMNVEV (reference sequence). This CDR3 is CASSFSIESGYTF. In DNA, the CDR3 is TGTGCCAGCAGTTTTTCCATCGAGAGCGGCTACACCTTC.

This clone was seen once. The chain uses TRBV5-4 and TRBJ1-1; 9 nucleotides line up with TRBD1. The germline gives CDR1 SGHNT, CDR2 YYREEE (reference sequence). V shed 4 bases and J 4 bases; nucleotides not matched to a gene: 8. CDR3 length equals 15 residues. The CDR3 sequence is CASSPSGQGITEAFF. CDR3 bases: TGTGCCAGCAGCCCTTCAGGACAGGGGATCACTGAAGCTTTCTTT.

The chain has TRBV19 and TRBJ1-1; a possible D gene is TRBD1 (6 bases). Germline V gives CDR1 LNHDA, CDR2 SQIVND (reference sequence). Trimming took 5 bases from V and 3 from J, leaving 16 bases between them. The CDR3 length is 15 residues. CDR3 in DNA: TGTGCCAGTAGTCCCCAAAGGGGGAGGGACACTGAAGCTTTCTTT. Its protein is CASSPQRGRDTEAFF. Full variable domain (rest looked up from reference TRBV19 and TRBJ1-1): DGGITQSPKYLFRKEGQNVTLSCEQNLNHDAMYWYRQDPGQGLRLIYYSQIVNDFQKGDIAEGYSVSREKKESFPLTVTSAQKNPTAFYLCASSPQRGRDTEAFFGQGTRLTVV.

CDR3 in amino acids: CASSHRPTNTGELFF. The CDR3 coding sequence is TGTGCCAGCAGCCACAGGCCCACGAACACCGGGGAGCTGTTTTTT. This chain uses TRBV3-1 (or the pseudogene TRBV3-2) with TRBJ2-2, with D unresolved. Deletions cut 3 bases from V and 0 bases from J, with 8 bases between. From germline, CDR1 is LGHDT and CDR2 YNNKEL (reference sequence). The CDR3 extends over 15 amino acids.

This chain uses TRBV28 with TRBJ2-3; 15 bases align to TRBD2. The V gene end was trimmed by 6 bases and the J gene end by 3 bases; junction bases not matched to a gene: 19. This CDR3 has 21 amino acids. The V gene's germline CDR1 is MDHEN and CDR2 SYDVKM. CDR3 sequence (DNA): TGTGCCAGCAGGGGACCCCTACCCGGGACTAGCGGGGGGTGGGAAACAGATACGCAGTATTTT. Its translation: CASRGPLPGTSGGWETDTQYF.

Here the CDR3 DNA reads TGTGCCAGCAGCGTCGGGACAGGACGAGCTAACTATGGCTACACCTTC. Its protein is CASSVGTGRANYGYTF. The chain carries TRBV7-2 and TRBJ1-2; 8 bases line up with TRBD1. This CDR3 is 16 amino acids long. In germline, CDR1 is SGHTA, CDR2 FQGNSA. The ends lost 5 bases at V and 0 bases at J; junction bases unmatched: 8.

This chain links TRBV21-1 with TRBJ1-5; the table assigns TRBD1, which was not confirmed against the DNA. TRBV21-1 is shown as a pseudogene. The CDR3 consists of 13 residues. CDR3 region: CASSNHKNQPQHF. CDR3 DNA: TGTGCCAGCAGCAATCACAAAAATCAGCCCCAGCATTTT.

The rearrangement links TRBV19 to TRBJ1-3; 7 nucleotides match TRBD1. Germline CDR1 LNHDA, CDR2 SQIVND (reference sequence). With 3 bases clipped from V and 5 bases from J, the junction kept 7 bases outside the gene matches. The CDR3 totals 15 residues. The CDR3 spells CASSMSPGQRNTIYF. The DNA of the CDR3 is TGTGCCAGTAGTATGTCTCCGGGACAGAGAAACACCATATATTTT.

This sequence joins TRBV27 and TRBJ2-7; 7 bases line up with TRBD2. Trimming cost V 0 bases and J 0 bases; bases outside gene matches: 2. The CDR3 sequence is 15 residues long. Germline CDR1 MNHEY, CDR2 SMNVEV (reference sequence). The CDR3 nucleotides read TGTGCCAGCAGTTTATCTGGCGGGAGCTCCTACGAGCAGTACTTC. The encoded protein is CASSLSGGSSYEQYF.

The chain combines TRBV7-2 with TRBJ1-2; 8 bases map to TRBD1. V was clipped by 5 bases and J by 5 bases; unmatched bases: 4. The CDR3 has 13 amino acids. From germline, CDR1 is SGHTA and CDR2 FQGNSA. The CDR3 DNA sequence: TGTGCCAGCAGCGCACAGGGGGGGTATGGCTACACCTTC. Amino acid sequence: CASSAQGGYGYTF.

The V call is TRBV21-1, the J call TRBJ1-6; the listed D gene, TRBD1, was not tested against the DNA. TRBV21-1 is given as a pseudogene. The CDR3 runs 18 residues. The CDR3 loop reads CASSFPGTGKSYNSPLHF. The CDR3, as DNA: TGTGCCAGCAGCTTCCCCGGGACAGGGAAATCCTATAATTCACCCCTCCACTTT.

Regarding this clone: Other DNA variants within this sample encode the same CDR3. CDR3 bases: TGTGCCAGCAGTTCCGGCAGAGGGTACAATGAGCAGTTCTTC. Translation: CASSSGRGYNEQFF. The chain recombines TRBV27 with TRBJ2-1; perhaps TRBD2 as D (5 bases). V was cut by 4 bases and J by 4 bases, with 11 bases left in between. This CDR3 contains 14 residues. In germline, CDR1 is MNHEY, CDR2 SMNVEV (reference sequence).

The gene calls are TRBV5-8 and TRBJ2-1; 9 bases are a match to TRBD1. This CDR3 contains 14 residues. The germline V gene encodes CDR1 SGHTS and CDR2 YDEGEE. V shed 3 bases, J shed 6 bases, and the junction held 4 bases outside the gene matches. The CDR3 spells CASSSGTGSNEQFF. The CDR3 DNA is TGTGCCAGCAGCTCTGGGACAGGGTCCAATGAGCAGTTCTTC.

The chain uses TRBV29-1 and TRBJ2-3; 12 nucleotides line up with TRBD2. This CDR3 spans 14 amino acids. Germline V lookup: CDR1 SQVTM, CDR2 ANQGSEA. J lost 4 bases, V lost 3 bases, and 2 bases had no gene match. For the CDR3, the DNA is TGCAGCGTTGATAGGACTAGCGGGGCAGATACGCAGTATTTT. It is translated as CSVDRTSGADTQYF.

This chain joins TRBV4-1 and TRBJ1-1, with D perhaps matching TRBD1 (5 bases). The germline V gene has CDR1 MGHRA and CDR2 YSYEKL. V shed 5 bases and J shed 1 base, with 8 bases lying between them. The CDR3 sequence is 13 residues long. DNA of the CDR3: TGCGCCAGCAGCTGGGGGGGGAACACTGAAGCTTTCTTT. As protein: CASSWGGNTEAFF.

The rearrangement uses TRBV6-5 and TRBJ2-1; the D gene is possibly TRBD2 (5 bases). The V end was cut by 4 bases, the J end by 3 bases, with 16 bases between. The CDR3 has 16 residues. The germline gives CDR1 MNHEY, CDR2 SVGAGI. For the CDR3, the DNA is TGTGCCAGCAGTTCGATGCGCGGGCATCGCTACAATGAGCAGTTCTTC. It codes for CASSSMRGHRYNEQFF.

The table lists this clone with a few counts. V usage is TRBV9 and J usage is TRBJ2-1; D perhaps matches TRBD1 (6 bases). V lost 4 bases, J lost 5 bases, and 10 bases lay in between. Germline loops: CDR1 SGDLS, CDR2 YYNGEE. This CDR3 spans 13 amino acids. CDR3 residues: CASSYYRDNEQFF. In DNA, the CDR3 is TGTGCCAGCAGCTACTACAGGGACAATGAGCAGTTCTTC.

The rearrangement uses TRBV19 and TRBJ1-2; 7 bases map to TRBD1. The CDR3 consists of 14 residues. Germline-derived CDR1 and CDR2 are LNHDA and SQIVND (reference sequence). Losses at the gene ends were 3 bases for V and 8 bases for J; bases not matched to a gene: 9. The CDR3 loop is CASSMGLTGNGYTF. Here the CDR3 DNA reads TGTGCCAGTAGTATGGGTCTGACAGGGAACGGCTACACCTTC.

The V and J genes are TRBV6-5 and TRBJ2-1, with D tentatively TRBD1 (6 bases). This CDR3 is 16 amino acids long. The V and J ends lost 4 bases and 5 bases respectively, with 18 bases between them. Per germline, CDR1 MNHEY and CDR2 SVGAGI. The CDR3 spells CASSSGYLYRDNEQFF. In DNA form, the CDR3 reads TGTGCCAGCAGTTCCGGATACTTGTACAGGGACAATGAGCAGTTCTTC.

V is TRBV9 and J is TRBJ1-1; 10 bases line up with TRBD1. The CDR3 covers 14 residues. Germline-derived CDR1 and CDR2 are SGDLS and YYNGEE. V was pared by 10 bases and J by 2 bases, with 8 bases of the junction left unmatched. The CDR3 coding sequence is TGTGCCTCCAGCCTGACAGGGGGCAACACTGAAGCTTTCTTT. Translated, it gives CASSLTGGNTEAFF.

This chain uses TRBV7-2 with TRBJ2-7; D unresolved. V lost 1 base to trimming and J lost 4 bases, with 11 bases between them. The length of the CDR3 is 14 residues. Looked up from germline, CDR1 is SGHTA and CDR2 is FQGNSA. Here the CDR3 DNA reads TGTGCCAGCAGCTTAGATCGGAGTCGATACGAGCAGTACTTC. It translates to CASSLDRSRYEQYF. The whole variable domain, filled in from reference TRBV7-2 and TRBJ2-7, reads GAGVSQSPSNKVTEKGKDVELRCDPISGHTALYWYRQSLGQGLEFLIYFQGNSAPDKSGLPSDRFSAERTGGSVSTLTIQRTQQEDSAVYLCASSLDRSRYEQYFGPGTRLTVT.